Reported below is one T cell receptor (beta chain). What this receptor recognizes is not known. The input lacks base qualities; no much larger clone sits a single base away. This sample was included in a study of OX40 agonist ivuxolimab in advanced cancers. Broadly, across the study: Ivuxolimab was a fully human IgG2 agonistic monoclonal antibody targeting the costimulatory receptor OX40 (CD134). Intravenous ivuxolimab was administered to patients every 2 weeks at six dose levels: 0.01, 0.1, 0.3, 1.5, 3 and 10 mg/kg. Among the 50 to 55 dose-escalation patients, about 19 had hepatocellular carcinoma, 15 melanoma, 9 renal cell carcinoma and 9 head and neck cancer. A male proportion of roughly 80% and a mean age of 60 years, ranging from about 20 to 79, were recorded for the dose-escalation cohort. Prior anti-PD-1, anti-PD-L1 or anti-CTLA-4 therapy was permitted, and about two fifths of dose-escalation patients had received checkpoint inhibitors. Partial responses occurred in three dose-escalation patients: two with cutaneous melanoma and one with hepatocellular carcinoma. The point of sequencing TCRbeta in the periphery was to test whether ivuxolimab changed TCR sequence diversity and drove clonal T-cell expansion. The monotherapy dose-escalation portion (N = 52 patients) of the phase I ivuxolimab trial is reported in the paper.

Genomic DNA was extracted from sorted cells for sequencing of the TCRbeta CDR3 region. TCRbeta CDR3 regions were sequenced using the immunoSEQ Assay. TCRdb re-hosts the immuneACCESS table, in-frame sequences only. Its copies lack some clones; in the studies checked, an unresolved V gene accounts for under half of them, and the cause for the rest is not known. The sample table records roughly 140,000 clones; 90% to 95% of these occur just once. The biggest ten clones account for under 0.4% of the sample. Overall results and qualifications from the work: In the 0.1-3.0 mg/kg groups, partial responders had among the lowest normalized peripheral clonal expansion, particularly in CD8+ T cells. The antigen specificity of the clonally expanded peripheral T cells was not determined. Low levels of normalized T-cell clonal expansion were also seen in some patients who did not respond. On average, CD8+ T cells showed more expanded clones than CD4+ T cells after ivuxolimab. At doses from 0.1 to 3.0 mg/kg, clonal expansion was seen in both CD4+ and CD8+ blood T cells between baseline and week 6.

Patients with autoimmune disease history or receiving systemic immunosuppression were excluded from the trial. Peripheral blood for TCR sequencing was collected from all dose cohorts at baseline, on cycle 4 day 1, and on cycle 7 day 1. Samples came from an open-label, multicenter, first-in-human phase I dose-escalation trial of ivuxolimab. Adults with locally advanced or metastatic head and neck squamous cell, hepatocellular, melanoma or renal cell carcinoma were enrolled in the trial. Before TCR sequencing, CD4+ T cells and CD8+ T cells from peripheral blood were sorted into separate populations. The CDR3 has 14 amino acids, counting the end cysteine and phenylalanine. The DNA shown is the 42-base CDR3, in frame from base 1. At the junction V is shortened by 3 bases and J by 6 bases, with 9 bases in between. CDR1 and CDR2 were assigned from the germline V gene (reference sequence) as LNHDA and SQIVND.

The chain is assembled from TRBV19 and TRBJ1-6; there is no confident call for the D gene. The sequence was collected from an adult with an advanced solid tumor such as melanoma, head and neck, liver or kidney cancer. Material: CD4+ or CD8+ T cells sorted from blood, obtained in a trial of the OX40 agonist ivuxolimab. The bases read TGTGCCAGTAGTATCGAGGGTCGTAATTCACCCCTCCACTTT. The resulting protein is CASSIEGRNSPLHF.